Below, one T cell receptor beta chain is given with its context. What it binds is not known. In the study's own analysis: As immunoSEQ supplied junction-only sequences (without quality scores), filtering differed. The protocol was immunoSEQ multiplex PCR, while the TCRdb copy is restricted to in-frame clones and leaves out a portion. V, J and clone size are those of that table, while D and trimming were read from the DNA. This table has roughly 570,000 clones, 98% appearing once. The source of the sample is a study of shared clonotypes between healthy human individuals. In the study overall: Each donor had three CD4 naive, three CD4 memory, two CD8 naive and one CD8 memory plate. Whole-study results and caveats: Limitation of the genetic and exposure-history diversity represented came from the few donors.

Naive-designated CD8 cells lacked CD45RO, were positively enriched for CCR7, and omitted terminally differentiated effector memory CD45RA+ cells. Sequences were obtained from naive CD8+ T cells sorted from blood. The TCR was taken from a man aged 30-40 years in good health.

CDR3 in amino acids: CASSRRVFDEQYF. DNA of the CDR3: TGTGCCAGCAGCCGCAGGGTATTCGACGAGCAGTACTTC. The V and J genes are TRBV7-6 and TRBJ2-7, with D possibly matching TRBD1 (5 bases). Germline V CDR1 and CDR2: SGHVS, FNYEAQ. This CDR3 has 13 residues. V lost 5 bases, J lost 5 bases, and 13 bases lay in between.